The sequence of this TCR beta chain was determined in a study of shared clonotypes between healthy human individuals (TCRdb year 2020). Concerning the study at large: A couple of women and a few men aged 18 to 49 years were included in the cohort. For each donor, three plates each were used for CD4 naive and CD4 memory, two plates were used for CD8 naive, and one plate was used for CD8 memory. Blood TCR repertoires of five healthy adults were deeply sequenced to estimate repertoire size and the extent of clonotype sharing between individuals. Different laboratories and diverse techniques were used to prepare libraries and sequence TCR repertoires, to increase sequencing depth and limit assay-specific biases. Leukapheresis yielded between about 0.85 and 9.5 billion PBMCs per donor.

Results the study describes overall, beyond this receptor: Rarefaction of sorted-subset datasets indicated incomplete sequencing despite the large sequencing depth. Estimated clonotype richness was generally larger for naive than for memory subsets. The genetic and exposure-history diversity represented was limited by the small number of donors. Clonotypes shared by all four sorted-subset donors showed higher generation probabilities than non-shared clonotypes. About 4.5% of naive CD4, 3% to 4% of naive CD8, approximately 2% of memory CD4, and 0.4% of memory CD8 clonotypes were shared across four donors. Sampling was restricted to blood, and TCR repertoires in tissues likely differ from the TCR repertoires found in blood. Pairwise subsampling led to the expectation that sequencing depth would affect the degree of clonotype sharing among donors.

Reading the germline V gene gives CDR1 SGDLS and CDR2 YYNGEE. Taken from cysteine to phenylalanine, the CDR3 has 16 residues. The only DNA kept is the CDR3, 48 bases in frame from the first base. At the junction V is shortened by 0 bases and J by 8 bases; bases outside the gene matches: 7. Using the deep immunoSEQ assay, TCR CDR3 regions were amplified from genomic DNA by multiplex PCR. Genomic DNA extracted from each cell subset was distributed evenly over all wells of several immunoSEQ 96-well plates, and each plate served as one replicate. For sorted subsets, around 200 ng genomic DNA, equal to 30,000 to 35,000 T cell genomes, was loaded into each replicate PCR. The purified libraries were quantified using a Qubit 3.0 fluorometer, sized with a Bioanalyzer 2100, and then quantified again using the KAPA Library Quantification kit. A separate single-read 150-cycle Illumina NextSeq 550 flow cell was used to sequence each immunoSEQ 96-well plate. From the authors' description of their analysis: The immunoSEQ output contained only junctional sequences without quality scores, so filtering could not match that applied to full-length reads. Sequences were annotated with PyIR, a Python wrapper for IgBLAST v1.9, and V/J genes and CDR3 were assigned using IMGT germline references. Reads were removed for weak V/J assignments (E-value above 1e-6), missing CDR3, stop codons, out-of-frame junctions, or ambiguous translated residues. A V3J clonotype was defined by an identical inferred V gene, J gene, and CDR3 amino acid sequence. Percentage overlap between repertoires was computed as shared unique clonotypes divided by the size of the smaller repertoire. RTK rarefaction, the Chao1 estimator, and Recon v2.1 estimates of unobserved clonotypes were used to assess repertoire richness. Generation probabilities for all TCRbeta clonotypes obtained by the gDNA method from several donors were computed using OLGA. In TCRdb, the immuneACCESS table is reduced to in-frame sequences with V and J assigned. These tables do not hold every clone; where another copy was compared, an unresolved V gene accounts for under half, and the others remain unexplained. The V and J calls and the clone size are those of that table, but D and trimming were determined from the DNA. This sample lists roughly 1,000,000 clones; 75% to 80% were detected once. The top ten constitute roughly 0.57% of the sample.

Healthy HIV-negative adults with no recently reported acute infections or vaccinations were included as donors. Every donor was a Caucasian adult residing in Nashville, Tennessee, USA. Magnetic negative selection was used to enrich CD4+ T cells, after which naive cells were positively selected on CD45RA and the negative fraction became the memory subset. After blood collection by leukapheresis, PBMCs were isolated using Ficoll-Histopaque density gradient centrifugation and then cryopreserved in the vapor phase of liquid nitrogen. Analytical flow cytometry was used to check the purity and quantity of every magnetically sorted T cell population. Each sorted fraction had its genomic DNA isolated and then quantified by UV absorbance on a Nanodrop 2000c. This clone has more than one count but fewer than ten. Its target antigen remains unknown. The record has no base qualities; no much larger clone is one base away.

This TCR was recovered from a man younger than 35 in good health. Some clones in this sample may be carry-over from other donors' samples. The chain is assembled from TRBV9 and TRBJ2-1, and TRBD2 aligns with 11 junction nucleotides. What was sequenced was memory CD4+ T cells from PBMCs. The cell subset or site tag for this specimen amounts to: CD45RA-negative fraction. The CDR3 protein is CASSVVVAGGNDEQFF. The DNA sequence reads TGTGCCAGCAGCGTAGTTGTAGCGGGAGGGAACGATGAGCAGTTCTTC.